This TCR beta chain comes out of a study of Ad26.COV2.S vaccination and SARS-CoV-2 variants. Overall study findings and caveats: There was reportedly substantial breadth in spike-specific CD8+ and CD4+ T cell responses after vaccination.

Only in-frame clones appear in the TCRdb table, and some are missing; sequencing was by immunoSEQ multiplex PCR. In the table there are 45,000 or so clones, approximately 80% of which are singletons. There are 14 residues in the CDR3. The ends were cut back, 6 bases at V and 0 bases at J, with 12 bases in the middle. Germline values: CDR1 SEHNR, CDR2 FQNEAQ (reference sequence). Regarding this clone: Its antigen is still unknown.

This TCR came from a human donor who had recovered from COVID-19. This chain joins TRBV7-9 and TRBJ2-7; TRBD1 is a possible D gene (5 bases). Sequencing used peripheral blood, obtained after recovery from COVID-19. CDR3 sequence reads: CASSPRQSSYEQYF. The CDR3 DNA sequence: TGTGCCAGCAGTCCCAGACAGTCCTCCTACGAGCAGTACTTC.